This TCR beta chain is from a study of T cell responses to AZD1222 COVID-19 vaccine. A few counts support this clone. Its specificity is unknown. Produced via immunoSEQ multiplex PCR; TCRdb's table is partial and in-frame only. The table shows about 120,000 clones, with over 75% occurring only once. Germline CDR1 is SGHTA and CDR2 is FQGTGA. Trimming pared 5 bases from V and 7 bases from J, leaving 18 bases between. The CDR3 is 15 residues long. Study-level points and caveats: Donors were mostly white British, more females; clonal diversity possibly underestimated.

This sequence originates from an adult in good health. J is TRBJ2-1 and V is TRBV7-3; either TRBD1 or TRBD2 may fit D (5 bases each). This material consisted of peripheral blood, taken on day 0 of AZD1222 vaccination. The CDR3 bases are TGTGCCAGCAGCCCACCGGGACGTGTGTGGAATGAGCAGTTCTTC. Protein sequence: CASSPPGRVWNEQFF.